This T cell receptor (beta chain) appears in the sequencing data of a study of Ad26.COV2.S vaccination and SARS-CoV-2 variants. Overall study context: Ad26.COV2.S, an intramuscular injection, was given once or twice 56 days apart.

Clones were sequenced by immunoSEQ multiplex PCR, and TCRdb holds only the in-frame ones, with some missing. Among roughly 400,000 clones listed, around 91% were seen once. Trimming left V 3 bases short and J 1 base short, with 9 bases between. Germline V CDR1 and CDR2: WNHNN, SYGVQD (reference sequence). CDR3 length: 14 amino acids. Stated treatment: roughly 18 received Ad26.COV2.S at low or high dose, single or two shots; roughly 5 received placebo; per-sample allocation not given. The investigators took samples on day 63 after the first vaccine or placebo injection. What was given as vaccine was an Ad26 vector encoding Wuhan-strain SARS-CoV-2 spike.

The origin of this receptor is a person between 18 and 59 years old who received the Ad26.COV2.S COVID-19 vaccine or a placebo. Material: peripheral blood, obtained in a trial of Ad26.COV2.S vaccine versus placebo. This chain joins TRBV10-1 and TRBJ2-5; D unclear. The CDR3 nucleotides are TGCGCCAGCAGTGATTTGTCACTCCAAGAGACCCAGTACTTC. It is translated as CASSDLSLQETQYF.